These 17 T cell receptor beta chains originate from one sample sequenced in a study of T-cell memory formation after mild COVID-19. TCRdb passed the 5' RACE reads through MiXCR, listing each CDR3 protein once. Among approximately 290,000 distinct CDR3 sequences listed, 19% were seen once. What was sequenced was PBMCs or a T cell subset sorted from them (not recorded which). These receptors were obtained from a man aged 18 to 29 who had mild COVID-19 (a few samples of this study predate the infection). Cell type and time point are not known.

Only a few counts were recorded for this clonotype. This rearrangement joins TRBV4-3 to TRBJ2-2; TRBD1 agrees at 8 bases. The junction had 10 bases not matched to a gene; V was cut back by 0 bases and J by 7 bases. The germline V gene has CDR1 LGHNA and CDR2 YSLEER. The CDR3 contains 17 residues. CDR3 sequence reads: CASSQDRVTGAVGELFF. The CDR3 DNA reads as TGCGCCAGCAGCCAAGATCGCGTGACAGGGGCAGTCGGGGAGCTGTTTTTT.

The sample holds a few counts of this clonotype. The rearrangement joins TRBV6-5 to TRBJ1-2; possibly TRBD1 for D (6 bases). V lost 0 bases and J 4 bases, leaving 12 bases between the germline ends. Germline V CDR1 and CDR2: MNHEY, SVGAGI. This CDR3 contains 15 residues. For the CDR3, the DNA is TGTGCCAGCAGTTACTCCCCCAGGGGCCCCTATGGCTACACCTTC. This gives the protein CASSYSPRGPYGYTF.

CDR3 sequence (DNA): TGTGCCAGTAACACGAACACCGGGGAGCTGTTTTTT. Its translation is CASNTNTGELFF. The gene calls are TRBV7-9 and TRBJ2-2, with unresolved D. Looked up from germline, CDR1 is SEHNR and CDR2 is FQNEAQ (reference sequence). The V and J ends lost 9 bases and 0 bases respectively, with 5 bases between them. The CDR3 totals 12 residues.

This clonotype was counted between two and nine times. This chain connects TRBV5-1 to TRBJ2-7; the match to TRBD1 covers 11 bases. The CDR3 has 15 residues. CDR1 SGHRS and CDR2 YFSETQ come from the germline V gene. The V and J ends lost 0 bases and 3 bases, in that order; junction bases with no gene match: 2. CDR3 DNA sequence: TGCGCCAGCAGCTTGGGCGGGACAGGGGGCTACGAGCAGTACTTC. Residues: CASSLGGTGGYEQYF.

In its sample, this clonotype was seen many times. The chain joins TRBV11-2 to TRBJ1-2; D is undetermined. This CDR3 comprises 14 residues. Germline V gene lookup returns CDR1 SGHAT and CDR2 FQNNGV. Between the trimmed V and J ends, which lost 0 bases and 8 bases, there was a span of 13 bases. CDR3 in amino acids: CASSLDYLSRGYTF. The CDR3 DNA reads as TGTGCCAGCAGCTTAGATTATCTGTCCCGGGGCTACACCTTC.

This clonotype was seen more than once but under ten times. The V and J genes are TRBV19 and TRBJ1-2, with D possibly being TRBD1 (6 bases). The CDR3 runs 15 residues. Trimming stripped 3 bases from V and 8 bases from J, with 19 bases between. CDR1 and CDR2 from the germline V gene are LNHDA and SQIVND (reference sequence). The CDR3 DNA reads as TGTGCCAGTAGTATCACAGGGTCGAGGATCTACGGCTACACCTTC. Translating gives CASSITGSRIYGYTF.

J is TRBJ1-1 and V is TRBV7-3, with a possible D match to TRBD1 (5 bases). In germline, CDR1 is SGHTA, CDR2 FQGTGA. V gave up 0 bases and J gave up 7 bases, with 12 bases separating them. The CDR3 loop spans 14 amino acids. In DNA form, the CDR3 reads TGTGCCAGCAGCTTAACCGCGCGGACACATGAAGCTTTCTTT. As protein: CASSLTARTHEAFF.

This clonotype has more than one count but fewer than ten. The rearrangement uses TRBV4-2 and TRBJ2-1; 13 nucleotides align to TRBD2. The V segment lost 3 bases and the J segment 6 bases; nucleotides outside the gene matches: 2. Germline CDR1 LGHNA, CDR2 YNFKEQ. This CDR3 is 15 amino acids long. The CDR3 coding sequence is TGTGCCAGCAGCCAGGGACTAGCGGGACTCAATGAGCAGTTCTTC. This codes for CASSQGLAGLNEQFF.

This chain uses TRBV15 with TRBJ2-1; 12 nucleotides match TRBD2. Germline lookup yields CDR1 LNHNV and CDR2 YYDKDF (reference sequence). V was pared by 3 bases and J by 10 bases, with 10 bases of the junction left unmatched. This CDR3 region has 16 residues. The CDR3 DNA follows: TGTGCCACCAGCAGGGAACTAGCGGGGGGAATCAGGGAGCAGTTCTTC. Its protein product is CATSRELAGGIREQFF. Combining the CDR3 with reference TRBV15 and TRBJ2-1 gives the whole variable domain DAMVIQNPRYQVTQFGKPVTLSCSQTLNHNVMYWYQQKSSQAPKLLFHYYDKDFNNEADTPDNFQSRRPNTSFCFLDIRSPGLGDTAMYLCATSRELAGGIREQFFGPGTRLTVL.

The chain joins TRBV7-2 to TRBJ2-1; 7 bases match TRBD1. Per the germline V gene, CDR1 is SGHTA and CDR2 is FQGNSA. The CDR3 length is 12 residues. After removal of 4 bases from V and 12 bases from J, the junction contained 6 bases not matched to a gene. The CDR3 bases are TGTGCCAGCAGCTACAGGGGCACTGGGCAGTTCTTC. Translating gives CASSYRGTGQFF.

The gene calls are TRBV11-2 and TRBJ1-6, with unresolved D. This CDR3 is built from 17 residues. Per germline, CDR1 SGHAT and CDR2 FQNNGV. V lost 5 bases, J lost 9 bases, and 23 bases lay in between. CDR3: CASSAAQLSLLVSPLHF. The CDR3 DNA is TGTGCCAGCAGCGCAGCACAGTTGTCCCTCTTGGTTTCACCCCTCCACTTT.

J is TRBJ2-5 and V is TRBV7-2, with D tentatively TRBD1 (6 bases). The CDR3 is 14 residues long. Germline V gene data show CDR1 as SGHTA and CDR2 as FQGNSA. V lost 4 bases and J lost 5, with 14 bases in between. The CDR3 loop is CASSYRRGRETQYF. The CDR3 DNA reads as TGTGCCAGCAGCTACCGCAGGGGAAGGGAGACCCAGTACTTC.

The rearrangement uses TRBV4-3 and TRBJ2-5; TRBD1 matches 7 bases. V trimming: 1 base; J trimming: 4 bases; junction bases outside the gene matches: 6. In germline, CDR1 is LGHNA, CDR2 YSLEER. This CDR3 is built from 15 residues. CDR3 coding DNA: TGCGCCAGCAGCCAAGGCACAGGGGTGAGAGAGACCCAGTACTTC. Amino acids: CASSQGTGVRETQYF.

In its sample, this clonotype was seen many times. The J gene is TRBJ1-2, the V gene TRBV7-3; 10 bases line up with TRBD1. This CDR3 comprises 15 residues. The V gene end was trimmed by 5 bases and the J gene end by 8 bases; junction bases not matched to a gene: 11. CDR1 is SGHTA and CDR2 is FQGTGA in the germline V gene. The CDR3 coding sequence is TGTGCCAGCAGCCCGAGAAGCGGGACAGGGGTGGGCTACACCTTC. This sequence encodes CASSPRSGTGVGYTF.

This clonotype appeared a few times. The chain recombines TRBV7-9 with TRBJ2-1; a weak D match, TRBD2 (6 bases). Germline V CDR1 and CDR2: SEHNR, FQNEAQ (reference sequence). The CDR3 sequence is 13 residues long. With 3 bases removed from V and 7 bases from J, the gap between germline ends came to 10 bases. The CDR3 sequence: CASSFYGGNEQFF. Written as DNA, the CDR3 is TGTGCCAGCAGCTTTTACGGGGGTAATGAGCAGTTCTTC.

This clonotype has a handful of counts. This sequence joins TRBV6-2 or TRBV6-3 and TRBJ2-7, with D perhaps TRBD2 (5 bases). Germline CDR1 is MNHEY and CDR2 is SVGEGT. V dropped 7 bases and J dropped 3 bases, with 13 bases sitting between them. This CDR3 has 13 amino acids. In DNA, the CDR3 is TGTGCCAGCAATCCTAGTGCGGGCTACGAGCAGTACTTC. The encoded protein is CASNPSAGYEQYF.

This clonotype was seen only a few times. The rearrangement uses TRBV12-3 or TRBV12-4 and TRBJ2-3; D may be TRBD2 (7 bases). The CDR3 sequence is 15 residues long. V was clipped by 10 bases and J by 0 bases, with 17 bases between them. The CDR3 region is CATAPGGPSTDTQYF. The CDR3 DNA sequence: TGTGCCACTGCCCCGGGGGGCCCTAGCACAGATACGCAGTATTTT.